This T cell receptor beta chain was obtained from a study of control samples from healthy donors and cancer patients. This table comes from immunoSEQ multiplex PCR, and its TCRdb copy is limited to in-frame clones, with some not included. This sample carries 100,000 to 150,000 clones, more than 85% of them seen once, and the ten largest clones take roughly 8.6%. The V segment lost 6 bases and the J segment 7 bases; nucleotides outside the gene matches: 9. Germline V CDR1 and CDR2: LGHNT, FRNRAP. The CDR3 has 15 residues. This receptor was identified in a young man in good health. Sample: blood. The V and J genes are TRBV12-5 and TRBJ2-2; 9 nucleotides match TRBD1. Written as DNA, the CDR3 is TGTGCTAGTGGGGTGGGGACAGGGTATCTCGGGGAGCTGTTTTTT. Protein: CASGVGTGYLGELFF.